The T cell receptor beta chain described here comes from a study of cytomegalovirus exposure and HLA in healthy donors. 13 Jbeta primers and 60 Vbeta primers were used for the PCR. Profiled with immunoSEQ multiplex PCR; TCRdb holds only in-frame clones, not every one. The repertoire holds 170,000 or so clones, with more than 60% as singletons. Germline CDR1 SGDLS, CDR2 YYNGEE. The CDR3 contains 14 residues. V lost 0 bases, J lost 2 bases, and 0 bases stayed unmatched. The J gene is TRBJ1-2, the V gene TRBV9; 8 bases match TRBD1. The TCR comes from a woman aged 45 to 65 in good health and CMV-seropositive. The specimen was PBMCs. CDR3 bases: TGTGCCAGCAGCGTAGGACAGGGGAACTATGGCTACACCTTC. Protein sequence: CASSVGQGNYGYTF.